These T cell receptor beta chains were read from a single sample in a study of cytomegalovirus exposure and HLA in healthy donors. Sequencing was performed with immunoSEQ multiplex PCR; in TCRdb, only in-frame clones are kept and a portion is missing. This table has about 140,000 clones, approximately 87% appearing once. Sequencing was performed on PBMCs. Receptor source: a man younger than 35 in good health and CMV-seronegative. CDR3s include the opening cysteine and the closing phenylalanine or tryptophan. A D gene is named only where the DNA matches it firmly. Rows give clone size only sometimes, using once, few, many, or a class for an expanded clone.

v_gene	j_gene	d_gene	abundance	CDR3aa	CDR3nt
TRBV11-2	TRBJ1-2	-	-	CASSLVGRRGDGYTF	TGTGCCAGCAGCTTAGTAGGGCGCAGGGGAGATGGCTACACCTTC
TRBV14	TRBJ2-7	-	-	CASSLKTGLSYEQYF	TGTGCCAGCAGCCTCAAGACAGGCCTCTCCTACGAGCAGTACTTC
TRBV27	TRBJ2-1	TRBD2	once	CASSFTSGKIYEQFF	TGTGCCAGCAGTTTTACTAGCGGGAAGATATATGAGCAGTTCTTC
TRBV4-1	TRBJ1-5	TRBD1	few	CASSPKGQNNQPQHF	TGCGCCAGCAGCCCAAAGGGACAGAACAATCAGCCCCAGCATTTT
TRBV19	TRBJ2-6	-	-	CATSYSGANVLTF	TGTGCCACCTCTTACTCTGGGGCCAACGTCCTGACTTTC
TRBV28	TRBJ2-2	TRBD2	-	CASSLSTSGSLDGELFF	TGTGCCAGCAGTCTCTCGACTAGCGGGAGCCTAGACGGGGAGCTGTTTTTT
TRBV4-1	TRBJ1-6	-	-	CASSPTSTEATIFSPLHF	TGCGCCAGCAGCCCAACCTCGACAGAGGCCACCATATTTTCACCCCTCCACTTT
TRBV6-1	TRBJ2-3	TRBD1	-	CASSGRDRGTDTQYF	TGTGCCAGCAGTGGCCGGGACAGGGGGACAGATACGCAGTATTTT
TRBV27	TRBJ2-7	TRBD1	-	CASSASAGTVLYEQYF	TGTGCCAGCAGCGCGAGCGCCGGGACAGTGCTCTACGAGCAGTACTTC
TRBV27	TRBJ2-2	-	-	CASSPPSNTGELFF	TGTGCCAGCTCCCCCCCCTCGAACACCGGGGAGCTGTTTTTT
TRBV6-1	TRBJ2-7	TRBD2	-	CASSGASGKWDEQYF	TGTGCCAGCAGTGGGGCTAGCGGCAAATGGGACGAGCAGTACTTC
TRBV7-2	TRBJ2-7	-	-	CASSLGLNFYEQYF	TGTGCCAGCAGCTTAGGCCTGAACTTTTACGAGCAGTACTTC
TRBV29-1	TRBJ2-1	-	-	CSVEDRRSTYNEQFF	TGCAGCGTAGAAGACAGGCGAAGCACTTACAATGAGCAGTTCTTC
TRBV23-1	TRBJ2-7	-	-	CASSRSRGAHEQYF	TGCGCCAGCAGTCGAAGCAGGGGAGCCCACGAGCAGTACTTC
TRBV30	TRBJ1-5	-	-	CAWNVGGRNQPQHF	TGTGCCTGGAATGTCGGGGGAAGGAATCAGCCCCAGCATTTT
TRBV30	TRBJ1-5	-	-	CAWSVELSNQPQHF	TGTGCCTGGAGTGTAGAACTTAGCAATCAGCCCCAGCATTTT
TRBV2	TRBJ2-2	TRBD2	-	CASGFSGTSGRANTGELFF	TGTGCCAGCGGTTTTTCGGGGACTAGCGGGAGGGCGAACACCGGGGAGCTGTTTTTT
TRBV6-1	TRBJ2-7	TRBD1	few	CASWTGSPSYEQYF	TGTGCCAGCTGGACAGGCTCCCCTAGCTACGAGCAGTACTTC
TRBV25-1	TRBJ1-3	-	-	CASSPNSGNTIYF	TGTGCCAGCAGTCCAAACTCTGGAAACACCATATATTTT